This T cell receptor (beta chain) was identified during a study of OX40 agonist ivuxolimab in advanced cancers. Study-wide background: Treatment of patients was with ivuxolimab, an agonistic anti-OX40 (CD134) antibody. Study results and caveats: The study observed clonal expansion of CD4+ and CD8+ blood T cells by week 6 at 0.1 to 3.0 mg/kg. Expanded clones tended on average to be more numerous among CD8+ T cells than CD4+.

With 1 base clipped from V and 4 bases from J, the junction kept 8 bases outside the gene matches. Germline V gene lookup returns CDR1 SGHNT and CDR2 YENEEA. The CDR3 is 16 amino acids. Repertoires were generated with immunoSEQ multiplex PCR, while TCRdb's copy carries only in-frame clones and drops some. The sample lists tens of thousands of clones, approximately 80% occurring once. Notes on this clone: The antigen is unknown.

The source is an adult with an advanced solid tumor such as melanoma, head and neck, liver or kidney cancer. This chain joins TRBV11-3 and TRBJ2-3; 7 bases are a match to TRBD2. The sequencing here drew on CD4+ or CD8+ T cells sorted from blood, taken in a trial of the OX40 agonist ivuxolimab. CDR3 protein: CASSLGRRESADTQYF. The DNA of the CDR3 is TGTGCCAGCAGCTTAGGGCGGCGGGAGTCAGCAGATACGCAGTATTTT.